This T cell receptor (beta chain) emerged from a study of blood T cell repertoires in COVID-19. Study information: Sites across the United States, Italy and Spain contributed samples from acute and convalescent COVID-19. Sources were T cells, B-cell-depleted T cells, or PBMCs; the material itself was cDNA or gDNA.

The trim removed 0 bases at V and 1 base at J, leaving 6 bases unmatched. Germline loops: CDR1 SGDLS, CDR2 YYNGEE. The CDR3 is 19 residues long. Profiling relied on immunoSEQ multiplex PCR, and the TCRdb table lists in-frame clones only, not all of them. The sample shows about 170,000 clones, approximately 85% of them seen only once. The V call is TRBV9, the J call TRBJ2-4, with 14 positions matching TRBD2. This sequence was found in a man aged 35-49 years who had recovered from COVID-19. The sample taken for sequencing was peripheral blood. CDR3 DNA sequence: TGTGCCAGCAGCGTAGAGGGACTAGCGGGAGAGTCGGCCAAAAACATTCAGTACTTC. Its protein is CASSVEGLAGESAKNIQYF.